The entry below describes one T cell receptor (beta chain). Its target is not known. A CD45RA+ naive subset and a CD45RA-negative memory subset were split from CD4+ cells. Sequenced by immunoSEQ multiplex PCR; TCRdb stores in-frame clones only, minus some. The sample has approximately 1.5 million clones; 95% to 99% are singletons. V was pared by 4 bases and J by 4 bases, with 14 bases between. CDR1 and CDR2 from the germline V gene are LNHDA and SQIVND (reference sequence). This CDR3 has 15 amino acids. The sample belongs to a study of shared clonotypes between healthy human individuals. Turning to the study itself: Those who served as donors were two women and three men between the ages of 18 and 49. Overall study results and limits: Even with large depth, rarefaction showed that sorted-subset sequencing was incomplete. Richness estimates generally favored naive over memory subsets.

The receptor was derived from a man younger than 45 in good health. The sequencing input was naive CD4+ T cells sorted from blood. Indicated subset: CD45RA+ positively selected. The chain combines TRBV19 with TRBJ2-1, with D maybe TRBD2 (6 bases). CDR3: CASSRAGLSYNEQFF. The CDR3 DNA sequence: TGTGCCAGTAGTAGGGCGGGACTTAGTTACAATGAGCAGTTCTTC.